This T cell receptor beta chain was captured by sequencing in a study of human T cells and chemical hapten exposure. The library tagged individual cDNA molecules with unique molecular identifiers. A single record per CDR3 protein comes from TCRdb applying MiXCR to the reads. The sample holds about 120,000 distinct CDR3 sequences, 8.5% seen once. This clonotype appeared many times. Sequencing started from total RNA isolated from unfractionated whole blood. Germline loops: CDR1 SGHVS, CDR2 FQNEAQ. Losses at the gene ends were 0 bases for V and 1 base for J; bases not matched to a gene: 8. This CDR3 comprises 18 residues.

This chain uses TRBV7-8 with TRBJ1-1; the match to TRBD1 covers 10 bases. The clonotype comes from a human donor in good health. Some clones in this sample may be carry-over from other donors' samples. Sequences were obtained from whole blood. CDR3 amino acids: CASSLAVRDRGENTEAFF. The CDR3, as DNA: TGTGCCAGCAGCTTAGCTGTGCGGGACAGGGGCGAGAACACTGAAGCTTTCTTT.